This TCR beta chain was captured by sequencing in a study of low-dose radiotherapy and immunotherapy resistance in tumors. In the study overall: 1 Gy per fraction was delivered to Cohort 2 every two weeks, for 13 Gy total over 26 weeks. One day prior to radiation and immunotherapy, intravenous cyclophosphamide at 200 mg/m2 was given, repeated every two weeks.

Trimming pared 5 bases from V and 10 bases from J, leaving 15 bases between. Germline CDR1 reads SGHAT; CDR2 reads FQNNGV. CDR3 length: 13 residues. Time point denoted: before trial treatment. This clonotype appeared many times. Priming of first-strand cDNA relied on TRAV- and TRBV-specific primers (covering alpha and beta chains). Using a constant-region primer together with a V-primer adapter, TCRs were subjected to roughly 18 PCR cycles of amplification. In vitro transcription served to amplify the mRNA that had been isolated. MiXCR was run by TCRdb on the reads, yielding one entry per CDR3 protein. The repertoire has 85,000 to 100,000 distinct CDR3 sequences, more than 7.5% of them found once; the top ten carry around 0.96%.

This TCR came from a male donor with prostate cancer. The chain couples TRBV11-2 to TRBJ2-1, with unresolved D. The specimen was PBMCs, collected before treatment. In DNA, the CDR3 is TGTGCCAGCAGCCGGGCCCCATCTGGGGAGCAGTTCTTC. Amino acid sequence: CASSRAPSGEQFF.